The 19 T cell receptor beta chains reported below all come from one sample, sequenced in a study of blood T cell repertoires in COVID-19. Using immunoSEQ multiplex PCR, the repertoire was profiled, and TCRdb retains in-frame clones only, with some absent. Among about 170,000 clones listed, about 83% were seen once. The sequencing sample was made of peripheral blood. The receptors shown here come from a woman in her seventies who had recovered from COVID-19.

This clone showed up just a few times. In DNA, the CDR3 is TGTGCCAGCAGCTTAGAATCCTCGGGAATCTATGGCTACACCTTC. Translation gives CASSLESSGIYGYTF. The chain carries TRBV7-3 and TRBJ1-2; D unresolved. The CDR3 consists of 15 residues. Trimming shortened V by 2 bases and J by 4 bases, and 14 bases separated the two germline ends. CDR1 is SGHTA, CDR2 FQGTGA, per germline. The whole variable domain, remainder taken from reference TRBV7-3 and TRBJ1-2, is GAGVSQTPSNKVTEKGKYVELRCDPISGHTALYWYRQSLGQGPEFLIYFQGTGAADDSGLPNDRFFAVRPEGSVSTLKIQRTERGDSAVYLCASSLESSGIYGYTFGSGTRLTVV.

CDR3 region: CASSLGGGYGYTF. As DNA, the CDR3 is TGTGCCAGCAGCTTAGGGGGGGGGTATGGCTACACCTTC. The chain recombines TRBV7-6 with TRBJ1-2, with D possibly being TRBD1 (5 bases). This CDR3 spans 13 amino acids. Germline V gene sequence: CDR1 SGHVS, CDR2 FNYEAQ. The V end lost 1 base, the J end lost 5 bases, and 8 bases lay between the germline ends.

The rearrangement links TRBV12-3 or TRBV12-4 to TRBJ1-1; D unresolved. Trimming pared 3 bases from V and 6 bases from J, leaving 5 bases between. The CDR3 loop spans 11 amino acids. In nucleotides, the CDR3 is TGTGCCAGCAGTTTCGGTTCTGAAGCTTTCTTT. Its translation is CASSFGSEAFF.

The chain uses TRBV5-1 and TRBJ1-4, with D perhaps TRBD1 (6 bases). Germline assignment: CDR1 SGHRS and CDR2 YFSETQ. The V end was cut by 4 bases, the J end by 3 bases, with 13 bases between. CDR3 length equals 15 residues. CDR3 in amino acids: CASSVYGTPNEKLFF. The CDR3 coding sequence is TGCGCCAGCAGCGTATACGGGACACCTAATGAAAAACTGTTTTTT. Full variable domain (outside the CDR3, taken from reference TRBV5-1 and TRBJ1-4): KAGVTQTPRYLIKTRGQQVTLSCSPISGHRSVSWYQQTPGQGLQFLFEYFSETQRNKGNFPGRFSGRQFSNSRSEMNVSTLELGDSALYLCASSVYGTPNEKLFFGSGTQLSVL.

V is TRBV11-2 and J is TRBJ2-7; TRBD2 matches at 7 bases. In germline, CDR1 is SGHAT, CDR2 FQNNGV. There are 15 residues in the CDR3. The junction had 9 bases not matched to a gene; V was cut back by 4 bases and J by 3 bases. The CDR3 sequence: CASSSPGGNGYEQYF. The CDR3 nucleotides are TGTGCCAGCAGCTCCCCCGGGGGGAACGGCTACGAGCAGTACTTC.

J is TRBJ1-2 and V is TRBV5-6; D is unclear. The germline CDR1 and CDR2 sequences are SGHDT and YYEEEE. Trimming cost V 4 bases and J 4 bases, with 8 bases left between them. This CDR3 is built from 12 residues. Here the CDR3 DNA reads TGTGCCAGCAGCCCCCGGGGCTATGGCTACACCTTC. Translated, it gives CASSPRGYGYTF.

The chain carries TRBV7-6 and TRBJ2-2; possible D gene TRBD1, 5 bases. The germline V gene encodes CDR1 SGHVS and CDR2 FNYEAQ. Trimming stripped 5 bases from V and 0 bases from J, with 13 bases between. This CDR3 comprises 16 residues. CDR3 amino acids: CASSPRTPANTGELFF. DNA of the CDR3: TGTGCCAGCAGCCCGAGGACACCTGCGAACACCGGGGAGCTGTTTTTT.

The rearrangement uses TRBV30 and TRBJ1-5, with 8 bases that match TRBD1. The CDR3 covers 13 residues. Unmatched junction bases numbered 5, after V lost 3 bases and J lost 7 bases. Germline CDR1 and CDR2: GTSNPN and SVGIG (reference sequence). CDR3 nucleotides: TGTGCCTGGAGCGGACAGGGCGGCCAGCCCCAGCATTTT. Protein sequence: CAWSGQGGQPQHF.

The chain combines TRBV6-5 with TRBJ2-2; perhaps TRBD1 as D (5 bases). The V end lost 7 bases, the J end lost 1 base, and 13 bases lay between the germline ends. Germline assignment: CDR1 MNHEY and CDR2 SVGAGI. The CDR3 is 15 residues long. CDR3 region: CASTPGAENTGELFF. For the CDR3, the DNA is TGTGCCAGCACCCCTGGGGCAGAGAACACCGGGGAGCTGTTTTTT.

About this clone itself: One end of the junction does not line up with germline, which may come from a read error. The V call is TRBV7-7, the J call TRBJ2-2; the D is unclear. Germline V gene data show CDR1 as SSHAT and CDR2 as FNYEAQ (reference sequence). This CDR3 region has 13 residues. The DNA of the CDR3 is TGTGCTAGCAGCTCCGCGAACACCGGGGAGCTGTTTTTT. Its translation is CASSSANTGELFF.

V is TRBV21-1 and J is TRBJ2-5; the table's D call of TRBD1 was not tested on the DNA. TRBV21-1 is a known pseudogene. There are 14 residues in the CDR3. The CDR3 spells CASRRTGGKETQYF. The CDR3 DNA reads TGTGCCAGCAGGCGGACAGGGGGCAAAGAGACCCAGTACTTC.

This chain links TRBV10-1 with TRBJ2-7; D is unresolved. The CDR3 totals 13 residues. Germline V gives CDR1 WNHNN, CDR2 SYGVQD (reference sequence). V was cut by 9 bases and J by 6 bases, with 18 bases left in between. CDR3 sequence reads: CARKSLAGGEQYF. The CDR3 DNA is TGCGCCAGGAAGAGTCTGGCAGGTGGCGAGCAGTACTTC.

As to this clone: The sample holds other DNA sequences that translate to the same CDR3. The genes are TRBV6-5 and TRBJ1-4; possible D gene TRBD1, 6 bases. The CDR3 is 12 residues long. CDR1 is MNHEY and CDR2 is SVGAGI in the germline V gene. V was clipped by 8 bases and J by 5 bases, with 9 bases between them. CDR3 sequence: CASRRGNEKLFF. The CDR3 DNA follows: TGTGCCAGCCGTAGGGGGAATGAAAAACTGTTTTTT.

The chain is built from TRBV5-1 and TRBJ1-1; no firm D call. CDR1 and CDR2 from the germline V gene are SGHRS and YFSETQ. V shed 0 bases and J shed 1 base, with 10 bases lying between them. The CDR3 runs to 15 residues. The CDR3 spells CASSLGPERNTEAFF. The CDR3, as DNA: TGCGCCAGCAGCTTGGGTCCAGAAAGGAACACTGAAGCTTTCTTT.

CDR3 sequence reads: CASSHPQGAYSPLHF. CDR3 nucleotides: TGCGCCAGCAGCCACCCACAGGGGGCCTATTCACCCCTCCACTTT. V usage is TRBV4-1 and J usage is TRBJ1-6, with TRBD1 matching over 9 bases. The germline V gene encodes CDR1 MGHRA and CDR2 YSYEKL. Trimming removed 3 bases from V and 8 bases from J; junction bases left unmatched: 5. This CDR3 has 15 amino acids.

The chain links TRBV7-2 to TRBJ2-5, with 8 bases lining up with TRBD2. J lost 5 bases, V lost 5 bases, and 19 bases had no gene match. This CDR3 comprises 18 residues. Germline CDR1 SGHTA, CDR2 FQGNSA. CDR3 loop: CASSPTAGAGGGGETQYF. The DNA for the CDR3 is TGTGCCAGCAGCCCTACGGCCGGGGCGGGAGGTGGCGGGGAGACCCAGTACTTC.

This clone was counted once. The same CDR3 arises from other DNA sequences in this sample as well. The chain is built from TRBV29-1 and TRBJ1-1; tentative D call: TRBD1 (6 bases). The V gene lost 5 bases and the J gene lost 5 bases, with 15 bases spanning the gap. Germline V CDR1 and CDR2: SQVTM, ANQGSEA. This CDR3 has 13 residues. Here the CDR3 reads CSVSGGRGTEAFF. The DNA for the CDR3 is TGCAGCGTTTCCGGTGGGAGGGGGACTGAAGCTTTCTTT.

This clone was recorded only once. The chain joins TRBV3-1 (or the pseudogene TRBV3-2) to TRBJ2-7; 7 nucleotides line up with TRBD1. The CDR3 contains 12 residues. V trimming: 4 bases; J trimming: 9 bases; junction bases outside the gene matches: 6. Germline V gene lookup returns CDR1 LGHDT and CDR2 YNNKEL (reference sequence). The CDR3 nucleotides read TGTGCCAGCAGCCCGACAGGGTTGGGGCAGTACTTC. As protein: CASSPTGLGQYF.

This sequence joins TRBV4-2 and TRBJ2-7; 7 bases are shared with TRBD2. CDR1 and CDR2 (germline): LGHNA, YNFKEQ. The CDR3 is made up of 18 amino acids. V shed 0 bases, J shed 2 bases, and the junction held 13 bases outside the gene matches. As DNA, the CDR3 is TGTGCCAGCAGCCAAGACCCCTGGGCTGGGACTATTCCCTACGAGCAGTACTTC. It encodes CASSQDPWAGTIPYEQYF.